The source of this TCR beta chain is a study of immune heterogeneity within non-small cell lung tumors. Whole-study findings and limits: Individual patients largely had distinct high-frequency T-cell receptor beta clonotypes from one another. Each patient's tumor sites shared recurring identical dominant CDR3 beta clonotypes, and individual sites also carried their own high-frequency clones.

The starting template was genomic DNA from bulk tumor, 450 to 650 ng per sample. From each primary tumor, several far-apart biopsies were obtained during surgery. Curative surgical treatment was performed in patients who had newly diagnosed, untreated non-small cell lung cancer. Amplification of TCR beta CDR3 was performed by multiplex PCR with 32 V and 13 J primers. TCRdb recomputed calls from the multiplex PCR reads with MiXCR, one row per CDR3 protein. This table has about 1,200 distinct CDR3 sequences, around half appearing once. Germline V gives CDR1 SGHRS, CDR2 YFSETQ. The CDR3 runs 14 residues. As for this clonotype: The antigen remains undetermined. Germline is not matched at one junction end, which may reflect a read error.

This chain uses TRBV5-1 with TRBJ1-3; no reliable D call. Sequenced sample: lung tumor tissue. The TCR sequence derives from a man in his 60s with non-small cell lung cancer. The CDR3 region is CASSPHISGNTICF. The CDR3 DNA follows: TGCGCCAGCAGCCCACACATCTCTGGAAACACCATATGTTTT.